The 15 T cell receptor beta chains in this list originate from one sample, sequenced in a study of T cell repertoires in cytomegalovirus infection. TCRdb redid the calling of the reads with MiXCR, one entry per CDR3 protein. This table has about 300,000 distinct CDR3 sequences, 9.6% appearing once. Material for sequencing was PBMCs. Receptors originate from a human donor in good health (CMV status not recorded). Some clones in this sample may be carry-over from other donors' samples.

This clonotype appeared a few times. This sequence joins TRBV20-1 and TRBJ2-1; 8 nucleotides align to TRBD1. The germline gives CDR1 DFQATT, CDR2 SNEGSKA (reference sequence). The CDR3 has 16 residues. J lost 7 bases, V lost 4 bases, and 15 bases had no gene match. DNA for the CDR3: TGCAGTGCTAATGTGCCGGGACAGGCCTTATGGAATGAGCAGTTCTTC. Amino acids: CSANVPGQALWNEQFF.

Ten or more counts support this clonotype. V usage is TRBV27 and J usage is TRBJ2-2; 13 bases map to TRBD2. The V and J ends lost 6 bases and 0 bases, in that order; junction bases with no gene match: 1. The CDR3 extends over 16 amino acids. The V gene's germline CDR1 is MNHEY and CDR2 SMNVEV (reference sequence). The CDR3 spells CASRLAGGSNTGELFF. CDR3 coding DNA: TGTGCCAGCAGACTAGCGGGGGGGTCGAACACCGGGGAGCTGTTTTTT.

This clonotype was seen ten or more times. The chain links TRBV7-2 to TRBJ2-3; D not resolved. The CDR3 contains 13 residues. V dropped 6 bases and J dropped 2 bases, with 9 bases sitting between them. Germline V lookup: CDR1 SGHTA, CDR2 FQGNSA. The CDR3 nucleotides read TGTGCCAGCAGAAGGGATTTCACAGATACGCAGTATTTT. It codes for CASRRDFTDTQYF.

This chain uses TRBV20-1 with TRBJ1-1; possible D gene TRBD1, 6 bases. The CDR3 consists of 13 residues. V lost 3 bases and J lost 4, with 12 bases in between. From germline, CDR1 is DFQATT and CDR2 SNEGSKA (reference sequence). CDR3 DNA sequence: TGCAGTGCTAGGGCAGGACAGAGCACTGAAGCTTTCTTT. Its translation is CSARAGQSTEAFF.

V is TRBV7-2 and J is TRBJ2-3; 9 bases are a match to TRBD1. After removal of 5 bases from V and 3 bases from J, the junction contained 6 bases not matched to a gene. CDR3 size: 15 residues. Germline V gives CDR1 SGHTA, CDR2 FQGNSA. The chain's CDR3 is CASSTGTGPTDTQYF. In DNA, the CDR3 is TGTGCCAGCAGCACCGGGACAGGGCCAACAGATACGCAGTATTTT. Full variable domain (rest looked up from reference TRBV7-2 and TRBJ2-3): GAGVSQSPSNKVTEKGKDVELRCDPISGHTALYWYRQSLGQGLEFLIYFQGNSAPDKSGLPSDRFSAERTGGSVSTLTIQRTQQEDSAVYLCASSTGTGPTDTQYFGPGTRLTVL.

This clonotype was counted many times. The chain recombines TRBV28 with TRBJ2-1; 9 positions match TRBD2. J lost 3 bases, V lost 6 bases, and 6 bases had no gene match. CDR3 length equals 15 residues. Per germline, CDR1 MDHEN and CDR2 SYDVKM. The CDR3 sequence is CASRVSGGDYNEQFF. DNA of the CDR3: TGTGCCAGCAGAGTTAGCGGGGGAGACTACAATGAGCAGTTCTTC.

This clonotype was counted between two and nine times. The V gene is TRBV29-1, the J gene TRBJ2-7, with 7 bases matching TRBD1. The germline V gene encodes CDR1 SQVTM and CDR2 ANQGSEA. The CDR3 is 15 residues long. V lost 7 bases to trimming and J lost 1 base; unmatched junction nucleotides: 13. The CDR3 spells CSGKRWTGASYEQYV. CDR3 bases: TGCAGCGGGAAGAGATGGACAGGCGCGTCCTACGAGCAGTACGTC.

This clonotype was detected only a few times. One end of the junction does not line up with germline, which may come from a read error. The V call is TRBV7-9, the J call TRBJ2-3, with 14 bases fitting TRBD2. The V gene's germline CDR1 is SEHNR and CDR2 FQNEAQ (reference sequence). This CDR3 has 13 amino acids. The DNA of the CDR3 is TGTGCCAGCAGTTGGAATCCGGGACTAGCGGGGGCCTTT. Its protein is CASSWNPGLAGAF. Variable domain in full (rest from reference TRBV7-9 and TRBJ2-3): DTGVSQNPRHKITKRGQNVTFRCDPISEHNRLYWYRQTLGQGPEFLTYFQNEAQLEKSRLLSDRFSAERPKGSFSTLEIQRTEQGDSAMYLCASSWNPGLAGAFGPGTRLTVL.

This clonotype was detected only a few times. The chain carries TRBV2 and TRBJ2-5; D remains unclear. CDR1 is SNHLY, CDR2 FYNNEI, per germline. Trimming removed 2 bases from V and 5 bases from J, with 15 bases in between. The CDR3 sequence is 15 residues long. The CDR3 DNA reads as TGTGCCAGCAGTGAATGGATCAGGCAGCAGGAGACCCAGTACTTC. Its protein product is CASSEWIRQQETQYF.

This clonotype appeared many times. The chain carries TRBV20-1 and TRBJ1-1; possible D gene TRBD1, 5 bases. The CDR3 runs to 13 residues. With 0 bases removed from V and 14 bases from J, the gap between germline ends came to 19 bases. Per the germline V gene, CDR1 is DFQATT and CDR2 is SNEGSKA (reference sequence). CDR3 sequence: CSARDRGPGWAFF. The CDR3 bases are TGCAGTGCTAGAGATAGGGGTCCCGGCTGGGCCTTCTTT.

CDR3 bases: TGCAGTGCCCCTAGCGGTAATTCACCCCTCCACTTT. Protein: CSAPSGNSPLHF. The V gene is TRBV20-1, the J gene TRBJ1-6, with D unresolved. Deletions cut 6 bases from V and 6 bases from J, with 9 bases between. Germline CDR1 reads DFQATT; CDR2 reads SNEGSKA (reference sequence). The CDR3 has 12 residues.

This clonotype occurred many times. The chain uses TRBV7-2 and TRBJ2-5; 9 positions match TRBD1. The V gene's germline CDR1 is SGHTA and CDR2 FQGNSA. The CDR3 covers 16 residues. The V and J ends lost 1 base and 4 bases, in that order; junction bases with no gene match: 7. CDR3 coding DNA: TGTGCCAGCAGCTTAGGACCGGGACAGGGAAGAGAGACCCAGTACTTC. Amino acid sequence: CASSLGPGQGRETQYF.

This clonotype was recorded at least ten times. V and J are TRBV6-1 and TRBJ2-1; 10 positions agree with TRBD2. The V gene end was trimmed by 5 bases and the J gene end by 7 bases; junction bases not matched to a gene: 8. This CDR3 has 15 residues. From germline, CDR1 is MNHNS and CDR2 SASEGT. CDR3 sequence (DNA): TGTGCCAGCAGTACTCAGCGGGGGGGCAAGAATGAGCAGTTCTTC. Its protein product is CASSTQRGGKNEQFF.

The chain is built from TRBV20-1 and TRBJ2-5; a possible D gene is TRBD1 (5 bases). Germline loops: CDR1 DFQATT, CDR2 SNEGSKA (reference sequence). This CDR3 comprises 14 residues. The V end lost 1 base, the J end lost 4 bases, and 13 bases lay between the germline ends. Here the CDR3 reads CSARAQTEPETQYF. Written as DNA, the CDR3 is TGCAGTGCTAGAGCCCAGACAGAACCAGAGACCCAGTACTTC.

At least ten counts were recorded for this clonotype. The chain uses TRBV7-2 and TRBJ2-6; TRBD1 agrees at 9 bases. The V segment lost 3 bases and the J segment 1 base; nucleotides outside the gene matches: 4. Germline V gene data show CDR1 as SGHTA and CDR2 as FQGNSA. CDR3 length equals 17 residues. CDR3 loop: CASSFRDRASGANVLTF. Here the CDR3 DNA reads TGTGCCAGCAGCTTCCGGGACAGGGCTTCTGGGGCCAACGTCCTGACTTTC.